These 18 T cell receptor beta chains were sequenced from one sample in a study of cytomegalovirus exposure and HLA in healthy donors. Only in-frame clones appear in the TCRdb table, and some are missing; sequencing was by immunoSEQ multiplex PCR. The data contain about 240,000 clones, approximately 83% of them singletons. The sequenced sample was PBMCs. Receptors were obtained from a woman aged 30 to 39 in good health and CMV-seropositive.

The rearrangement links TRBV29-1 to TRBJ2-7; possible D gene TRBD1, 5 bases. The CDR3 runs 17 residues. CDR1 SQVTM and CDR2 ANQGSEA come from the germline V gene. Between the trimmed V and J ends, which lost 5 bases and 2 bases, there was a span of 25 bases. The CDR3 DNA is TGCAGCGTTCTGTCTCTGACAGCTACAACTAACGCCTACGAGCAGTACTTC. Its protein product is CSVLSLTATTNAYEQYF.

The gene calls are TRBV11-2 and TRBJ2-3, with 9 bases matching TRBD2. The CDR3 consists of 14 residues. CDR1 and CDR2 (germline): SGHAT, FQNNGV. Losses at the gene ends were 3 bases for V and 4 bases for J; bases not matched to a gene: 2. CDR3 coding DNA: TGTGCCAGCAGCTTTAGCGGGAGCGCAGATACGCAGTATTTT. The encoded protein is CASSFSGSADTQYF.

V gene TRBV27 combines with J gene TRBJ1-5; D is possibly TRBD1 (6 bases). Germline V gives CDR1 MNHEY, CDR2 SMNVEV (reference sequence). This CDR3 region has 15 residues. V was trimmed by 3 bases and J by 5 bases, leaving 14 bases between them. This CDR3 reads CASSFGRGGDQPQHF. In DNA form, the CDR3 reads TGTGCCAGCAGTTTCGGCAGGGGCGGAGATCAGCCCCAGCATTTT.

The J gene is TRBJ2-1, the V gene TRBV27, with a tentative D call TRBD2 (5 bases). Germline V gene data show CDR1 as MNHEY and CDR2 as SMNVEV (reference sequence). The CDR3 is made up of 17 amino acids. Trimming removed 0 bases from V and 3 bases from J, with 15 bases in between. The CDR3 nucleotides are TGTGCCAGCAGTTTATCAGGTAGGACTCAACGCTACAATGAGCAGTTCTTC. It translates to CASSLSGRTQRYNEQFF.

The CDR3, as DNA: TGCAGCGTTGAAGGGGCCAGGGGTGGTTATCAAGAGACCCAGTACTTC. Its translation is CSVEGARGGYQETQYF. The chain is built from TRBV29-1 and TRBJ2-5; tentative D call: TRBD1 (6 bases). This CDR3 has 16 residues. The germline gives CDR1 SQVTM, CDR2 ANQGSEA. The V and J ends lost 1 base and 2 bases respectively, with 17 bases between them.

The chain joins TRBV11-3 to TRBJ2-7; D remains unclear. Trimming cost V 0 bases and J 5 bases, with 8 bases left between them. The CDR3 is made up of 13 amino acids. Germline CDR1 reads SGHNT; CDR2 reads YENEEA. The CDR3 here is CASSLDLSHEQYF. CDR3 coding DNA: TGTGCCAGCAGCTTAGACCTGAGTCACGAGCAGTACTTC.

The J gene is TRBJ2-1, the V gene TRBV28; D might be TRBD2 (6 bases). This CDR3 contains 11 residues. The germline V gene encodes CDR1 MDHEN and CDR2 SYDVKM. Trimming pared 10 bases from V and 7 bases from J, leaving 11 bases between. As DNA, the CDR3 is TGTGCCACGAAAGGAGGGAATGAGCAGTTCTTC. This codes for CATKGGNEQFF.

The chain carries TRBV6-1 and TRBJ2-7; TRBD2 agrees at 7 bases. Per the germline V gene, CDR1 is MNHNS and CDR2 is SASEGT. V shed 8 bases, J shed 1 base, and the junction held 11 bases outside the gene matches. This CDR3 has 15 residues. CDR3 residues: CASFRSGGGSYEQYF. The DNA for the CDR3 is TGTGCCAGCTTCAGGTCGGGGGGAGGGTCCTACGAGCAGTACTTC.

The V and J genes are TRBV19 and TRBJ1-2, with D tentatively TRBD1 (6 bases). The CDR3 consists of 15 residues. V dropped 7 bases and J dropped 2 bases, with 17 bases sitting between them. Germline V lookup: CDR1 LNHDA, CDR2 SQIVND (reference sequence). The CDR3 nucleotides are TGTGCCAGTAATCGTGCAGGGGCCGCCAACTATGGCTACACCTTC. This codes for CASNRAGAANYGYTF.

This clone showed up just once. The chain carries TRBV15 and TRBJ1-2, with D hard to call. The CDR3 length is 14 residues. Germline assignment: CDR1 LNHNV and CDR2 YYDKDF (reference sequence). V was trimmed by 1 base and J by 4 bases, leaving 10 bases between them. The chain's CDR3 is CATSRGGSLYGYTF. CDR3 DNA sequence: TGTGCCACCAGCAGAGGCGGCAGCCTCTATGGCTACACCTTC.

CDR3 DNA: TGTGCCAGCAGCTTTAATACAGGGGGAAATCAGCCCCAGCATTTT. This sequence encodes CASSFNTGGNQPQHF. This chain links TRBV11-2 with TRBJ1-5; 8 bases map to TRBD1. The CDR3 length is 15 residues. The V gene end was trimmed by 3 bases and the J gene end by 4 bases; junction bases not matched to a gene: 5. Germline CDR1 reads SGHAT; CDR2 reads FQNNGV.

V usage is TRBV29-1 and J usage is TRBJ2-1; D is ambiguous. Trimming took 5 bases from V and 7 from J, leaving 9 bases between them. Germline lookup yields CDR1 SQVTM and CDR2 ANQGSEA. The length of the CDR3 is 11 residues. The CDR3 reads CSVRQSNEQFF. The CDR3 region has the DNA TGCAGCGTTCGTCAGTCGAATGAGCAGTTCTTC.

The genes are TRBV28 and TRBJ1-4, with D perhaps TRBD1 (5 bases). The V end was cut by 7 bases, the J end by 8 bases, with 11 bases between. The CDR3 sequence is 12 residues long. The germline V gene encodes CDR1 MDHEN and CDR2 SYDVKM. CDR3: CASTLGREKLFF. CDR3 sequence (DNA): TGTGCCAGCACCCTGGGGCGGGAAAAACTGTTTTTT.

V gene TRBV28 combines with J gene TRBJ1-1; 7 nucleotides match TRBD1. V dropped 6 bases and J dropped 4; count of bases not matched to a gene: 8. CDR1 and CDR2 (germline): MDHEN, SYDVKM. The CDR3 length is 14 residues. CDR3 sequence reads: CASSNTGVVTEAFF. CDR3 nucleotides: TGTGCCAGCAGCAATACAGGGGTTGTCACTGAAGCTTTCTTT.

The chain uses TRBV30 and TRBJ2-5, with 10 bases matching TRBD2. This CDR3 is 15 amino acids long. The trim removed 0 bases at V and 0 bases at J, leaving 1 base unmatched. Germline V gene lookup returns CDR1 GTSNPN and CDR2 SVGIG (reference sequence). In DNA, the CDR3 is TGTGCCTGGAGTGTACTAGCGGGGAACCAAGAGACCCAGTACTTC. Its protein is CAWSVLAGNQETQYF.

J is TRBJ2-1 and V is TRBV27, with 7 nucleotides matching TRBD2. This CDR3 is 14 amino acids long. The junction had 4 bases not matched to a gene; V was cut back by 6 bases and J by 2 bases. The germline V gene encodes CDR1 MNHEY and CDR2 SMNVEV (reference sequence). The CDR3 loop reads CASRGRETYNEQFF. Here the CDR3 DNA reads TGTGCCAGCAGGGGGCGGGAGACCTACAATGAGCAGTTCTTC.

V and J are TRBV9 and TRBJ2-5; TRBD2 aligns across 7 bases. V trimming: 0 bases; J trimming: 2 bases; junction bases outside the gene matches: 13. The CDR3 covers 18 residues. Germline V gene lookup returns CDR1 SGDLS and CDR2 YYNGEE. The CDR3 sequence is CASSVGIAGDRFQETQYF. CDR3 DNA sequence: TGTGCCAGCAGCGTAGGGATCGCGGGAGATCGGTTTCAAGAGACCCAGTACTTC.

The V and J genes are TRBV12-5 and TRBJ2-3; D gene uncertain. Germline CDR1 and CDR2: LGHNT and FRNRAP. V was trimmed by 2 bases and J by 6 bases, leaving 9 bases between them. The CDR3 totals 13 residues. This chain's CDR3 is CASGLLRVDTQYF. The CDR3 nucleotides are TGTGCTAGTGGTTTGTTAAGAGTTGATACGCAGTATTTT.